The T cell receptor beta chain described here comes from a study of breast tumors, draining lymph nodes, adjacent tissues. TCRdb re-derived calls from the multiplex PCR reads in MiXCR, one entry per CDR3 protein. Found here are 150,000 or so distinct CDR3 sequences, about 30% of them singletons; the top ten hold 3% to 4.5%. Many counts were recorded for this clonotype. The V and J ends lost 3 bases and 6 bases respectively, with 2 bases between them. CDR1 and CDR2 from the germline V gene are ENHRY and SYGVKD. This CDR3 is 11 amino acids long. Breast cancer patients provided tissue from their axillary draining lymph nodes.

The rearrangement uses TRBV10-3 and TRBJ2-2; D is unresolved. The sequenced sample consisted of axillary lymph node tissue. The source is a female donor with breast cancer. Some clones in this sample may be carry-over from other donors' samples. The CDR3 loop is CAISDAGELFF. The CDR3 region has the DNA TGTGCCATCAGTGACGCCGGGGAGCTGTTTTTT.